This T cell receptor (beta chain) was identified in a study of CD8+ T cells in alopecia areata. For the study at large: Treated individuals took tofacitinib by mouth, 5 to 10 mg twice daily.

Concerning this clone itself: Its specificity is unknown.

Peripheral blood samples and lesional scalp punch biopsies were obtained from alopecia areata patients. Overall study findings and caveats: For lesional scalp, especially alopecia totalis/universalis, clonality was higher than in normal scalp. With patients, TCR sharing proved less clear than in mice, a difference possibly related to HLA. Scalp repertoires also include resident alphabeta T cells from normal skin.

cDNA prepared by RNA extraction and subsequent reverse transcription served as the template for sequencing. Using immunoSEQ multiplex PCR, the repertoire was profiled, and TCRdb retains in-frame clones only, with some absent. Among 13,000 or so clones, about 61% were seen once, and the ten largest hold roughly 13%. The CDR3 loop spans 14 amino acids. CDR1 SGHRS and CDR2 YFSETQ come from the germline V gene. Trimming removed 0 bases at V and 4 bases at J, with 8 bases between. The sequencing input was skin. The chain joins TRBV5-1 to TRBJ2-4, with no clear D. This sequence was found in a human donor with alopecia areata. The CDR3 reads CASSLAAPKNIQYF. The CDR3 DNA is TGCGCCAGCAGCTTGGCCGCTCCAAAAAACATTCAGTACTTC. Using reference TRBV5-1 and TRBJ2-4 for the parts outside the CDR3, the full variable domain is KAGVTQTPRYLIKTRGQQVTLSCSPISGHRSVSWYQQTPGQGLQFLFEYFSETQRNKGNFPGRFSGRQFSNSRSEMNVSTLELGDSALYLCASSLAAPKNIQYFGAGTRLSVL.